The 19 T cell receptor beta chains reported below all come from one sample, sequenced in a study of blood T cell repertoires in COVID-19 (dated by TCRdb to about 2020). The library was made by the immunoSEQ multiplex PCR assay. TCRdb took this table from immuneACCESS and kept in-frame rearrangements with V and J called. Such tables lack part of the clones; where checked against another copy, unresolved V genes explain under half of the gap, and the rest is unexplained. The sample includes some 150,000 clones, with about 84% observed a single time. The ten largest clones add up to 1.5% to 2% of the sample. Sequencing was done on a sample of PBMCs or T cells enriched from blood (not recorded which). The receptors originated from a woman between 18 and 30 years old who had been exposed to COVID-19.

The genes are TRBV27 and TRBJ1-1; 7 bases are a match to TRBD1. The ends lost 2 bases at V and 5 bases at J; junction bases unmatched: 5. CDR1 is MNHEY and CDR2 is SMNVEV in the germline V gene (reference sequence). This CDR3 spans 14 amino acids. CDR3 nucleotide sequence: TGTGCCAGCAGTTTAAGGGGGCTCTATACTGAAGCTTTCTTT. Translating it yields CASSLRGLYTEAFF.

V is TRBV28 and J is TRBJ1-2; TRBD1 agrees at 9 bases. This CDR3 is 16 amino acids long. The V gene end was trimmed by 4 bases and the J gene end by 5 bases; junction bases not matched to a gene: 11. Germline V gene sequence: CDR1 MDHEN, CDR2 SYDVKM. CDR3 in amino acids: CASSSQGAPSGYGYTF. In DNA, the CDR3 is TGTGCCAGCAGTTCACAGGGGGCCCCGTCTGGGTATGGCTACACCTTC.

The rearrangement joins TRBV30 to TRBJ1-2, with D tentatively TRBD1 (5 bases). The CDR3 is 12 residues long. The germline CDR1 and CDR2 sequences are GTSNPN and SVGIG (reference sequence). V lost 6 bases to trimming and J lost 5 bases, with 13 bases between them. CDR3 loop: CACTPTVYGYTF. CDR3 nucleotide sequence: TGTGCCTGCACTCCGACAGTTTATGGCTACACCTTC.

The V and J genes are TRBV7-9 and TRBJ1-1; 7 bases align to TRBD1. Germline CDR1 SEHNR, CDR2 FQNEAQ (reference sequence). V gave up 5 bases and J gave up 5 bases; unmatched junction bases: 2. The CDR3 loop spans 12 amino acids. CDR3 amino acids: CASSVTGTEAFF. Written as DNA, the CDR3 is TGTGCCAGCAGCGTGACAGGGACTGAAGCTTTCTTT.

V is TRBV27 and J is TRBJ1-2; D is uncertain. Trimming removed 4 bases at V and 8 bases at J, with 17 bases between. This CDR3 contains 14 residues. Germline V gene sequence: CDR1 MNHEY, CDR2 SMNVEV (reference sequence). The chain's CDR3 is CASSSPLRGEGYTF. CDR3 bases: TGTGCCAGCAGTTCTCCGTTACGGGGAGAAGGCTACACCTTC.

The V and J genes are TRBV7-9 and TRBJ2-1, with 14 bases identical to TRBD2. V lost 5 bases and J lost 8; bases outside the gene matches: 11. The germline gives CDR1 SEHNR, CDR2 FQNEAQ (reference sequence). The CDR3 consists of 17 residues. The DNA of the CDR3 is TGTGCCAGCAGCCGATTCGGGACTAGCGGGAGCTGGGATGAGCAGTTCTTC. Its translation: CASSRFGTSGSWDEQFF.

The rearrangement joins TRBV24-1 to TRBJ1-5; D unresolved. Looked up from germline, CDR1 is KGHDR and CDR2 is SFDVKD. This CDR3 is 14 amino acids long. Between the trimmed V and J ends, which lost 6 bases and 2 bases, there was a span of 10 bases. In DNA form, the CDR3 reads TGTGCCACCAGTTCCCGAGATCGCAATCAGCCCCAGCATTTT. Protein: CATSSRDRNQPQHF.

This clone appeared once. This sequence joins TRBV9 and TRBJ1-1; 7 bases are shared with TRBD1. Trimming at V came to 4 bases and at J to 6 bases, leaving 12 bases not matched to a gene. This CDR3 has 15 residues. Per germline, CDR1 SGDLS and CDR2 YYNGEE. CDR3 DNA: TGTGCCAGCAGCCCACCCCTATGGACAGGTTCTGAAGCTTTCTTT. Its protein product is CASSPPLWTGSEAFF.

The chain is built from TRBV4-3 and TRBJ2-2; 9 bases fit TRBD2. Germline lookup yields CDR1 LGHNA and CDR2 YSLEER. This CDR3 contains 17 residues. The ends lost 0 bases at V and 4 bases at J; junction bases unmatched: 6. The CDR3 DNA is TGCGCCAGCAGCCAAGAAATCGCGGGAGGGCTCACCGGGGAGCTGTTTTTT. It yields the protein CASSQEIAGGLTGELFF.

The DNA for the CDR3 is TGTGCCTGGAGTGTAGGAGCAGGGGGCCGCCAGCCCCAGCATTTT. Protein product: CAWSVGAGGRQPQHF. This chain connects TRBV30 to TRBJ1-5, with 8 bases matching TRBD1. This CDR3 spans 15 amino acids. Trimming at V came to 0 bases and at J to 7 bases, leaving 8 bases not matched to a gene. In germline, CDR1 is GTSNPN, CDR2 SVGIG (reference sequence).

Written as DNA, the CDR3 is TGTGCCAGCAGCCCTAAGGTCCCCGGGTTGTCCAATGAGCAGTTCTTC. Protein sequence: CASSPKVPGLSNEQFF. The chain recombines TRBV9 with TRBJ2-1; the D is unclear. In germline, CDR1 is SGDLS, CDR2 YYNGEE. V was trimmed by 4 bases and J by 6 bases, leaving 20 bases between them. There are 16 residues in the CDR3. Variable domain in full (rest from reference TRBV9 and TRBJ2-1): DSGVTQTPKHLITATGQRVTLRCSPRSGDLSVYWYQQSLDQGLQFLIQYYNGEERAKGNILERFSAQQFPDLHSELNLSSLELGDSALYFCASSPKVPGLSNEQFFGPGTRLTVL.

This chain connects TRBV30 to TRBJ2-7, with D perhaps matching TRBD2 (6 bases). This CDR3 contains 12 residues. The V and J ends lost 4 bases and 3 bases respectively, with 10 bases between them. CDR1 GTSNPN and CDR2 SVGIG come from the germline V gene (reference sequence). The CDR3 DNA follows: TGTGCCTGGACTCCGGAGGGCTACGAGCAGTACTTC. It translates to CAWTPEGYEQYF. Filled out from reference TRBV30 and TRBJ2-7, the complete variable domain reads SQTIHQWPATLVQPVGSPLSLECTVEGTSNPNLYWYRQAAGRGLQLLFYSVGIGQISSEVPQNLSASRPQDRQFILSSKKLLLSDSGFYLCAWTPEGYEQYFGPGTRLTVT.

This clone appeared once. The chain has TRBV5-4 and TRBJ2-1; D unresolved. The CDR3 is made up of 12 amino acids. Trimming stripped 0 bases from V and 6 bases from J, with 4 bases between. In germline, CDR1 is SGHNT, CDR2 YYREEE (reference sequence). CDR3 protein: CASSLELNEQFF. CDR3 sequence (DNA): TGTGCCAGCAGCTTGGAACTCAATGAGCAGTTCTTC.

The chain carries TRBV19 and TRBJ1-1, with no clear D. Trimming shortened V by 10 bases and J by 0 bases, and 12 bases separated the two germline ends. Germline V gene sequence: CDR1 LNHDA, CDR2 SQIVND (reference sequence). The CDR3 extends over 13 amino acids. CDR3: CATGDRVNTEAFF. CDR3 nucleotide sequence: TGTGCCACCGGGGATCGGGTGAACACTGAAGCTTTCTTT.

As DNA, the CDR3 is TGTGCCAGCAGCTTAGGAAGTAATCTGGGAGGGAAGGGCTACACCTTC. The encoded protein is CASSLGSNLGGKGYTF. The chain carries TRBV7-9 and TRBJ1-2; no definite D call. Trimming pared 1 base from V and 8 bases from J, leaving 20 bases between. The germline CDR1 and CDR2 sequences are SEHNR and FQNEAQ (reference sequence). The CDR3 contains 16 residues. Full variable domain (missing parts from reference TRBV7-9 and TRBJ1-2): DTGVSQNPRHKITKRGQNVTFRCDPISEHNRLYWYRQTLGQGPEFLTYFQNEAQLEKSRLLSDRFSAERPKGSFSTLEIQRTEQGDSAMYLCASSLGSNLGGKGYTFGSGTRLTVV.

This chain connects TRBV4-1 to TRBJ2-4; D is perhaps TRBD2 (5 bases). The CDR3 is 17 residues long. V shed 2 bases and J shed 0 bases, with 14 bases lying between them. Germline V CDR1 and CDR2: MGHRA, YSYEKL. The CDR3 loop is CASSQNPSRGAKNIQYF. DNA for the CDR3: TGCGCCAGCAGCCAAAATCCAAGTCGGGGAGCCAAAAACATTCAGTACTTC.

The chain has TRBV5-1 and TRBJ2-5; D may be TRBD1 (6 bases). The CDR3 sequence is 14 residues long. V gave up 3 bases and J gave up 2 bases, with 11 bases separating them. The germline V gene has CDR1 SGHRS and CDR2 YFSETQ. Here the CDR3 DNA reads TGCGCCAGCAGCTCGGGGACACAACAAGAGACCCAGTACTTC. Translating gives CASSSGTQQETQYF.

CDR3 sequence reads: CASSEASTGGNSPLHF. The CDR3 bases are TGTGCCAGCAGTGAAGCCTCGACAGGGGGTAATTCACCCCTCCACTTT. This chain joins TRBV6-1 and TRBJ1-6; the match to TRBD1 covers 9 bases. Germline trimming cut 0 bases from V and 6 bases from J; bases unmatched to any gene: 3. The germline V gene encodes CDR1 MNHNS and CDR2 SASEGT. This CDR3 comprises 16 residues.

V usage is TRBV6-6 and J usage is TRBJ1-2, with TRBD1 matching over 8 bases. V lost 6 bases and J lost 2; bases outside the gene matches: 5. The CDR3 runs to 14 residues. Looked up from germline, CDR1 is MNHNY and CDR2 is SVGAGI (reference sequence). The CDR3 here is CASSYGQGNYGYTF. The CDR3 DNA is TGTGCCAGCAGCTACGGACAGGGAAACTATGGCTACACCTTC.